This passage covers 18 T cell receptor beta chains from one sample sequenced in a study of cytomegalovirus exposure and HLA in healthy donors. Some clones are missing from TCRdb's copy, which holds only in-frame ones; the method was immunoSEQ multiplex PCR. The repertoire includes roughly 77,000 clones, 85% to 95% of them detected once, and 0.69% sits in the top ten. The material sequenced was PBMCs. These receptors all stem from a young woman in good health and CMV-seronegative.

V usage is TRBV6-1 and J usage is TRBJ2-1, with 7 bases that match TRBD2. Germline CDR1 reads MNHNS; CDR2 reads SASEGT. The J segment lost 9 bases and the V segment lost 4 bases, leaving 6 bases of the junction unmatched. The CDR3 has 13 amino acids. CDR3 in amino acids: CASSVLPGGEQFF. The DNA of the CDR3 is TGTGCCAGCAGTGTTCTTCCGGGGGGTGAGCAGTTCTTC.

The gene calls are TRBV30 and TRBJ1-3, with TRBD1 identical over 11 bases. The junction had 1 base not matched to a gene; V was cut back by 3 bases and J by 6 bases. CDR3 length equals 13 residues. Germline loops: CDR1 GTSNPN, CDR2 SVGIG (reference sequence). CDR3 protein: CAWRDRGLNTIYF. The CDR3 DNA reads as TGTGCCTGGAGGGACAGGGGGCTAAACACCATATATTTT.

This sequence joins TRBV7-8 and TRBJ2-5; TRBD2 matches 13 bases. V lost 2 bases, J lost 3 bases, and 9 bases stayed unmatched. The length of the CDR3 is 18 residues. CDR1 and CDR2 (germline): SGHVS, FQNEAQ. CDR3 sequence: CASSLRLAGGPREETQYF. As DNA, the CDR3 is TGTGCCAGCAGCTTAAGACTAGCGGGAGGCCCCCGGGAAGAGACCCAGTACTTC.

The genes are TRBV4-1 and TRBJ1-2; D not certain. V was trimmed by 3 bases and J by 4 bases, leaving 21 bases between them. The CDR3 covers 17 residues. The germline V gene encodes CDR1 MGHRA and CDR2 YSYEKL. CDR3 residues: CASSHPARSSELYGYTF. The CDR3 coding sequence is TGCGCCAGCAGCCACCCGGCGAGGTCTTCGGAGCTCTATGGCTACACCTTC.

The chain combines TRBV15 with TRBJ1-2; D not certain. V lost 0 bases, J lost 8 bases, and 16 bases lay in between. CDR1 is LNHNV and CDR2 is YYDKDF in the germline V gene (reference sequence). CDR3 length: 15 amino acids. Here the CDR3 reads CATSRDNIRASGYTF. The CDR3, as DNA: TGTGCCACCAGCAGAGATAATATTCGAGCGAGCGGCTACACCTTC.

This clone was recorded only once. In DNA form, the CDR3 reads TGTGCCAGTAGTATTGGCGGGAACACTGAAGCTTTCTTT. It codes for CASSIGGNTEAFF. This chain joins TRBV19 and TRBJ1-1; D is ambiguous. This CDR3 is 13 amino acids long. Per the germline V gene, CDR1 is LNHDA and CDR2 is SQIVND (reference sequence). V was cut by 3 bases and J by 1 base, with 6 bases left in between.

This clone appeared once. The chain uses TRBV4-1 and TRBJ2-1; 9 bases line up with TRBD2. This CDR3 contains 18 residues. The germline V gene has CDR1 MGHRA and CDR2 YSYEKL. The V segment lost 0 bases and the J segment 3 bases; nucleotides outside the gene matches: 9. This CDR3 is CASSQDSLAGRGYNEQFF. The CDR3 coding sequence is TGCGCCAGCAGCCAAGATTCGCTAGCGGGGCGGGGCTACAATGAGCAGTTCTTC.

The gene calls are TRBV2 and TRBJ2-7; D might be TRBD2 (6 bases). Germline V gene sequence: CDR1 SNHLY, CDR2 FYNNEI. The CDR3 has 14 residues. V was pared by 6 bases and J by 3 bases, with 15 bases between. CDR3 DNA: TGTGCCAGCAGGCAACCGGGACTCCGCTACGAGCAGTACTTC. Residues: CASRQPGLRYEQYF.

The chain couples TRBV5-4 to TRBJ2-2; TRBD2 aligns across 8 bases. Germline assignment: CDR1 SGHNT and CDR2 YYREEE (reference sequence). V trimming: 4 bases; J trimming: 2 bases; junction bases outside the gene matches: 4. This CDR3 contains 15 residues. The CDR3 nucleotides read TGTGCCAGCAGCCGTAGCGGGGCCAACACCGGGGAGCTGTTTTTT. Encoded protein: CASSRSGANTGELFF. Complete variable domain (other parts from reference TRBV5-4 and TRBJ2-2): ETGVTQSPTHLIKTRGQQVTLRCSSQSGHNTVSWYQQALGQGPQFIFQYYREEENGRGNFPPRFSGLQFPNYSSELNVNALELDDSALYLCASSRSGANTGELFFGEGSRLTVL.

The chain links TRBV9 to TRBJ1-4; D unclear. CDR1 is SGDLS and CDR2 is YYNGEE in the germline V gene. The CDR3 totals 17 residues. Deletions cut 0 bases from V and 12 bases from J, with 24 bases between. CDR3 amino acids: CASSVATIEDLGMELFF. CDR3 bases: TGTGCCAGCAGCGTAGCTACAATTGAGGACTTAGGGATGGAACTGTTTTTT.

The J gene is TRBJ1-5, the V gene TRBV7-2; 8 nucleotides match TRBD1. Germline CDR1 reads SGHTA; CDR2 reads FQGNSA. This CDR3 spans 15 amino acids. Losses at the gene ends were 5 bases for V and 3 bases for J; bases not matched to a gene: 6. CDR3 sequence: CASSIGQGINQPQHF. CDR3 coding DNA: TGTGCCAGCAGCATAGGACAGGGCATCAATCAGCCCCAGCATTTT.

J is TRBJ1-5 and V is TRBV7-9; 7 bases line up with TRBD1. CDR1 and CDR2 from the germline V gene are SEHNR and FQNEAQ (reference sequence). The CDR3 contains 16 residues. Trimming removed 4 bases from V and 1 base from J; junction bases left unmatched: 7. DNA of the CDR3: TGTGCCAGCAGCTATTCCGGGACAGAAAGCAATCAGCCCCAGCATTTT. It codes for CASSYSGTESNQPQHF.

The V call is TRBV7-8, the J call TRBJ1-5; TRBD1 might be the D (6 bases). CDR1 and CDR2 (germline): SGHVS, FQNEAQ. Deletions cut 4 bases from V and 4 bases from J, with 11 bases between. The CDR3 has 14 residues. The CDR3 region is CASSSQGLNQPQHF. CDR3 coding DNA: TGTGCCAGCAGCTCCCAGGGGCTAAATCAGCCCCAGCATTTT.

The J gene is TRBJ2-1, the V gene TRBV6-1; TRBD2 aligns across 8 bases. Germline V CDR1 and CDR2: MNHNS, SASEGT. V shed 9 bases and J 8 bases; nucleotides not matched to a gene: 3. The CDR3 has 11 residues. CDR3 in amino acids: CASGTRYEQFF. CDR3 nucleotide sequence: TGTGCCAGTGGGACTAGGTATGAGCAGTTCTTC.

This clone has just one count. This chain connects TRBV5-6 to TRBJ1-2; a weak D match, TRBD1 (5 bases). This CDR3 region has 16 residues. CDR1 is SGHDT and CDR2 is YYEEEE in the germline V gene. Trimming cost V 4 bases and J 2 bases, with 18 bases left between them. CDR3 sequence (DNA): TGTGCCAGCAGCCCCAATTCGGGGGAACCCAACTATGGCTACACCTTC. Its translation: CASSPNSGEPNYGYTF.

The chain joins TRBV5-6 to TRBJ1-5, with D possibly matching TRBD1 (6 bases). The length of the CDR3 is 16 residues. Germline-derived CDR1 and CDR2 are SGHDT and YYEEEE. V was pared by 3 bases and J by 0 bases, with 13 bases between. CDR3 sequence (DNA): TGTGCCAGCAGCTCAGGGACATCCCATAGCAATCAGCCCCAGCATTTT. It yields the protein CASSSGTSHSNQPQHF.

The genes are TRBV4-3 and TRBJ1-3; perhaps TRBD1 as D (6 bases). CDR3 length equals 13 residues. Germline CDR1 and CDR2: LGHNA and YSLEER. V shed 4 bases and J shed 2 bases, with 6 bases lying between them. This chain's CDR3 is CASSPGAGNTIYF. Written as DNA, the CDR3 is TGCGCCAGCAGCCCAGGGGCTGGAAACACCATATATTTT.

This rearrangement joins TRBV6-5 to TRBJ2-3; no firm D call. Germline V CDR1 and CDR2: MNHEY, SVGAGI. This CDR3 region has 13 residues. V lost 7 bases to trimming and J lost 0 bases, with 8 bases between them. In nucleotides, the CDR3 is TGTGCCAGCAAGGCAGCGAGCACAGATACGCAGTATTTT. Translated: CASKAASTDTQYF.